These 18 T cell receptor beta chains share one sample of origin, sequenced in a study of radiotherapy plus CTLA-4 blockade in lung cancer. Profiling relied on immunoSEQ multiplex PCR, and the TCRdb table lists in-frame clones only, not all of them. The sample comprises some 52,000 clones, more than 60% of which are singletons, and around 3.2% rests with the top ten. Sequenced material: peripheral blood, taken from a patient treated with radiotherapy plus ipilimumab. All receptors derive from a human donor with non-small cell lung cancer who had a partial response to radiotherapy plus ipilimumab.

V is TRBV19 and J is TRBJ1-5, with 7 bases lining up with TRBD1. J was trimmed by 1 base and V by 1 base; bases with no gene match: 4. The CDR3 runs 16 residues. CDR1 LNHDA and CDR2 SQIVND come from the germline V gene (reference sequence). The CDR3 DNA is TGTGCCAGTAGTATAGCCGACAGGGTCAGCAATCAGCCCCAGCATTTT. This codes for CASSIADRVSNQPQHF.

The chain combines TRBV6-6 with TRBJ2-7; D not certain. Germline CDR1 and CDR2: MNHNY and SVGAGI (reference sequence). This CDR3 region has 13 residues. V was clipped by 7 bases and J by 2 bases, with 12 bases between them. CDR3 nucleotides: TGTGCCAGCACCCCCAGTGGCCCCTACGAGCAGTACTTC. As protein: CASTPSGPYEQYF.

As DNA, the CDR3 is TGTGCCAGCAGCAAGGGACAGGGGAGCTCCCAAGAGACCCAGTACTTC. Its translation: CASSKGQGSSQETQYF. V is TRBV2 and J is TRBJ2-5; 10 bases fit TRBD1. CDR3 size: 16 residues. The germline V gene has CDR1 SNHLY and CDR2 FYNNEI. The trim removed 6 bases at V and 1 base at J, leaving 8 bases unmatched.

The chain is built from TRBV7-2 and TRBJ2-3; tentatively, D is TRBD1 (6 bases). Germline V gene data show CDR1 as SGHTA and CDR2 as FQGNSA. V shed 5 bases and J shed 4 bases, with 13 bases lying between them. The CDR3 runs to 14 residues. This CDR3 is CASSAQGIADTQYF. CDR3 nucleotide sequence: TGTGCCAGCAGCGCGCAGGGGATCGCAGATACGCAGTATTTT.

Comment on this clone: At the DNA level, this CDR3 is encoded by other sequences in the same sample as well. The chain couples TRBV9 to TRBJ2-3; 11 bases match TRBD2. The germline V gene encodes CDR1 SGDLS and CDR2 YYNGEE. The CDR3 sequence is 19 residues long. Trimming cost V 0 bases and J 2 bases; bases outside gene matches: 11. The CDR3 loop is CASSVDATSGGSPTDTQYF. Written as DNA, the CDR3 is TGTGCCAGCAGCGTAGATGCTACTAGCGGGGGTTCCCCCACAGATACGCAGTATTTT.

This chain connects TRBV4-2 to TRBJ2-7, with 11 nucleotides matching TRBD1. J lost 1 base, V lost 3 bases, and 5 bases had no gene match. CDR3 length equals 16 residues. Germline V lookup: CDR1 LGHNA, CDR2 YNFKEQ. DNA of the CDR3: TGTGCCAGCAGCCAGGAAGGACAGGGGGCGTCCTACGAGCAGTACTTC. Encoded protein: CASSQEGQGASYEQYF.

J is TRBJ2-5 and V is TRBV5-5; 9 bases match TRBD2. The germline gives CDR1 SGHKS, CDR2 YYEKEE (reference sequence). V lost 3 bases to trimming and J lost 4 bases; unmatched junction nucleotides: 7. The CDR3 totals 15 residues. CDR3 residues: CASSSNGLARETQYF. For the CDR3, the DNA is TGTGCCAGCAGCTCAAACGGACTAGCGAGAGAGACCCAGTACTTC.

The genes are TRBV7-7 and TRBJ2-1; a possible D gene is TRBD1 (6 bases). Germline V gives CDR1 SSHAT, CDR2 FNYEAQ (reference sequence). The CDR3 length is 15 residues. V was pared by 1 base and J by 0 bases, with 7 bases between. For the CDR3, the DNA is TGTGCCAGCAGCTTAGGGACAGCCTCCTACAATGAGCAGTTCTTC. The encoded protein is CASSLGTASYNEQFF.

This clone was recorded a few times. The V call is TRBV5-1, the J call TRBJ2-7, with 8 bases matching TRBD1. CDR3 length equals 13 residues. V was pared by 2 bases and J by 4 bases, with 2 bases of the junction left unmatched. Germline CDR1 reads SGHRS; CDR2 reads YFSETQ. The CDR3 is CASSFRQGYEQYF. The CDR3 region has the DNA TGCGCCAGCAGCTTTCGACAGGGGTACGAGCAGTACTTC.

This clone was detected only once. The J gene is TRBJ1-2, the V gene TRBV11-1, with D unclear. The CDR3 length is 14 residues. Germline-derived CDR1 and CDR2 are SGHAT and FQDESV (reference sequence). V lost 3 bases to trimming and J lost 2 bases, with 10 bases between them. The CDR3 region is CASSLGDLNYGYTF. The CDR3 bases are TGTGCCAGCAGCTTGGGAGACTTAAACTATGGCTACACCTTC.

The chain is built from TRBV7-6 and TRBJ1-1; D perhaps matches TRBD1 (6 bases). This CDR3 is 13 amino acids long. V lost 4 bases and J 4 bases, leaving 10 bases between the germline ends. Germline-derived CDR1 and CDR2 are SGHVS and FNYEAQ. In nucleotides, the CDR3 is TGTGCCAGCAGCTACGCAGGGGCCACTGAAGCTTTCTTT. This sequence encodes CASSYAGATEAFF.

The chain couples TRBV28 to TRBJ1-5; TRBD1 aligns across 7 bases. The CDR3 sequence is 15 residues long. CDR1 is MDHEN, CDR2 SYDVKM, per germline. Trimming removed 8 bases from V and 10 bases from J; junction bases left unmatched: 17. DNA for the CDR3: TGTGCCAGCCGACCATCCGCCGGGACAGCGAGCCCCCAGCATTTT. As protein: CASRPSAGTASPQHF.

This chain links TRBV5-5 with TRBJ2-3; D might be TRBD2 (6 bases). CDR1 and CDR2 from the germline V gene are SGHKS and YYEKEE (reference sequence). The CDR3 extends over 17 amino acids. V dropped 1 base and J dropped 2 bases, with 17 bases sitting between them. CDR3 residues: CASSLTGLRRVTDTQYF. The DNA of the CDR3 is TGTGCCAGCAGCTTGACGGGACTTCGACGTGTCACAGATACGCAGTATTTT.

The chain uses TRBV9 and TRBJ2-3; D is unresolved. Germline loops: CDR1 SGDLS, CDR2 YYNGEE. V dropped 1 base and J dropped 1 base, with 10 bases sitting between them. The CDR3 totals 15 residues. CDR3 in amino acids: CASSVKSARTDTQYF. The CDR3 DNA reads TGTGCCAGCAGCGTAAAAAGCGCCCGCACAGATACGCAGTATTTT.

This clone turned up a few times. The chain recombines TRBV7-2 with TRBJ1-5; no firm D call. Germline CDR1 is SGHTA and CDR2 is FQGNSA. The CDR3 has 15 amino acids. The V end lost 3 bases, the J end lost 1 base, and 10 bases lay between the germline ends. CDR3 DNA sequence: TGTGCCAGCAGCTTTTGGGCGGGGAGCAATCAGCCCCAGCATTTT. Translated, it gives CASSFWAGSNQPQHF.

The J gene is TRBJ2-7, the V gene TRBV29-1, with 8 bases identical to TRBD2. The CDR3 runs to 14 residues. J gave up 7 bases and V 3 bases, and 11 bases lay outside the gene matches. Per germline, CDR1 SQVTM and CDR2 ANQGSEA. The CDR3: CSVDSDVGREEQYF. For the CDR3, the DNA is TGCAGCGTTGACTCGGACGTCGGGAGGGAGGAGCAGTACTTC.

The J gene is TRBJ2-7, the V gene TRBV9, with 10 positions matching TRBD1. CDR1 is SGDLS, CDR2 YYNGEE, per germline. The trim removed 4 bases at V and 2 bases at J, leaving 6 bases unmatched. The CDR3 consists of 15 residues. CDR3 sequence: CASSPSGQGPYEQYF. CDR3 DNA: TGTGCCAGCAGCCCCTCGGGACAGGGGCCCTACGAGCAGTACTTC. The variable domain in full, completed from reference TRBV9 and TRBJ2-7, reads DSGVTQTPKHLITATGQRVTLRCSPRSGDLSVYWYQQSLDQGLQFLIQYYNGEERAKGNILERFSAQQFPDLHSELNLSSLELGDSALYFCASSPSGQGPYEQYFGPGTRLTVT.

This rearrangement joins TRBV13 to TRBJ2-5, with 14 bases lining up with TRBD2. This CDR3 is built from 18 residues. After removal of 5 bases from V and 5 bases from J, the junction contained 13 bases not matched to a gene. Germline CDR1 PRHDT, CDR2 FYEKMQ (reference sequence). The CDR3 spells CASSPPGTSGGRRETQYF. CDR3 nucleotides: TGTGCCAGCAGCCCCCCTGGGACTAGCGGGGGAAGGCGGGAGACCCAGTACTTC.